The T cell receptor (beta chain) under discussion was sequenced for a study of T-cell memory formation after mild COVID-19. Overall study: Largely donor-specific TCR clusters were found. Study-level findings and limits: Most CD4+ clones that shrank were in CM and EM, while CD8+ ones turned up in EMRA. While clones contracting from day 15 to 85 were balanced between CD4 and CD8, later expanders leaned CD4+. Memory sampled before infection contained some responding clones, suggesting cross-reactive memory joined.

With regard to this clonotype: Its antigen is still unknown.

MiXCR was run by TCRdb on the 5' RACE reads, yielding one entry per CDR3 protein. The top ten clones hold under 15% of a sample with hundreds of thousands of distinct CDR3 sequences, more than 20% of them seen once. This receptor was identified in an adult woman who had mild COVID-19 (a few samples of this study predate the infection). Cell type and time point are not known. The source material was PBMCs or a T cell subset sorted from them (not recorded which).

CDR3 residues: CASSVDSGGNTGELFF. The CDR3, as DNA: TGTGCCAGCAGCGTAGATTCAGGGGGTAACACCGGGGAGCTGTTTTTT. The chain is built from TRBV9 and TRBJ2-2; 7 bases align to TRBD1. The CDR3 is made up of 16 amino acids. V lost 0 bases to trimming and J lost 2 bases; unmatched junction nucleotides: 4. Germline CDR1 is SGDLS and CDR2 is YYNGEE.